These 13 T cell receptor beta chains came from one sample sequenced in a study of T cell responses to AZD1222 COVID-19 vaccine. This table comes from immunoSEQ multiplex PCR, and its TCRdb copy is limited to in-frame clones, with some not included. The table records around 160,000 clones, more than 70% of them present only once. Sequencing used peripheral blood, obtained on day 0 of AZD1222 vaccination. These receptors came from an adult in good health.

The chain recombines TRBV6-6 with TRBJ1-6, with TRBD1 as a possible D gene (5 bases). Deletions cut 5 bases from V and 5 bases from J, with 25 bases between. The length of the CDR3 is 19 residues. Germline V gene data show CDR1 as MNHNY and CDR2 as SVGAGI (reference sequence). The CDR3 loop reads CASSPYGPQGLGNNSPLHF. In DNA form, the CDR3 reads TGTGCCAGCAGTCCATACGGACCCCAGGGACTAGGGAATAATTCACCCCTCCACTTT.

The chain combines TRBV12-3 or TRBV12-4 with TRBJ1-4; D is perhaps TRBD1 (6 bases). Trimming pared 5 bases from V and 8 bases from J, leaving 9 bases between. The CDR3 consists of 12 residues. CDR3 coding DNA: TGTGCCAGCAGTACTACAGGGGAAAAACTGTTTTTT. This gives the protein CASSTTGEKLFF.

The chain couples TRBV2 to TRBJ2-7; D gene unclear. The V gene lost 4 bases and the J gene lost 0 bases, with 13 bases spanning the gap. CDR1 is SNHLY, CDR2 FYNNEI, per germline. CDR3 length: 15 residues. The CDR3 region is CASSVRADSSYEQYF. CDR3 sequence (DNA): TGTGCCAGCAGTGTAAGGGCGGATAGCTCCTACGAGCAGTACTTC.

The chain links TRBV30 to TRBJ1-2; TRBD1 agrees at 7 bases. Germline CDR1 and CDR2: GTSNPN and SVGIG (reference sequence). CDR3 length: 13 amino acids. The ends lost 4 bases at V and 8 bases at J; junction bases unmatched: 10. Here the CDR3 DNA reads TGTGCCTGGATGGGACAGCGCCTTGGAGGCTACACCTTC. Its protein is CAWMGQRLGGYTF.

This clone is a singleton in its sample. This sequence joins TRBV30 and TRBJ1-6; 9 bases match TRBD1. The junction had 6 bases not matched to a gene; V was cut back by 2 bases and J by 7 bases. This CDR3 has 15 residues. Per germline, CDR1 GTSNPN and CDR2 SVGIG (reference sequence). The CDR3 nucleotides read TGTGCCTGGAGTCTCCCAGGGACAGGGAATTCACCCCTCCACTTT. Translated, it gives CAWSLPGTGNSPLHF.

The CDR3 loop is CASSLGDRTTYGYTF. As DNA, the CDR3 is TGTGCCAGCAGCTTGGGGGACAGGACCACCTATGGCTACACCTTC. J is TRBJ1-2 and V is TRBV5-4, with 8 nucleotides matching TRBD1. The CDR3 runs 15 residues. The V segment lost 0 bases and the J segment 4 bases; nucleotides outside the gene matches: 5. The germline V gene encodes CDR1 SGHNT and CDR2 YYREEE (reference sequence).

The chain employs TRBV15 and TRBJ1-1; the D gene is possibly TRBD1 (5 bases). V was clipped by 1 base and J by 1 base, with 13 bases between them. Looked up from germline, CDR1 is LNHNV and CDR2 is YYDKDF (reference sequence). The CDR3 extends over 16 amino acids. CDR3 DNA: TGTGCCACCAGCAGAGGCGGTAGGGGAGGGAACACTGAAGCTTTCTTT. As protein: CATSRGGRGGNTEAFF.

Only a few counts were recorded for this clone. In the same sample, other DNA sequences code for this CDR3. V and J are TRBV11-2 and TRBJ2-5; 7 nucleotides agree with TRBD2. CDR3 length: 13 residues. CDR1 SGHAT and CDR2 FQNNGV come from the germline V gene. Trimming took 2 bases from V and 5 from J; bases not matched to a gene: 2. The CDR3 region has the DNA TGTGCCAGCAGCTTATGGCGGGGGGAGACCCAGTACTTC. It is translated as CASSLWRGETQYF.

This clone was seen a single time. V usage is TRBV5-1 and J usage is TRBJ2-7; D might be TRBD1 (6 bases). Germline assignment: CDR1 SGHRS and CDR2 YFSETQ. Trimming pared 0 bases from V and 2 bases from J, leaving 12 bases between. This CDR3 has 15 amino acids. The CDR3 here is CASSLAWGPTYEQYF. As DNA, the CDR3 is TGCGCCAGCAGCTTGGCGTGGGGGCCCACCTACGAGCAGTACTTC.

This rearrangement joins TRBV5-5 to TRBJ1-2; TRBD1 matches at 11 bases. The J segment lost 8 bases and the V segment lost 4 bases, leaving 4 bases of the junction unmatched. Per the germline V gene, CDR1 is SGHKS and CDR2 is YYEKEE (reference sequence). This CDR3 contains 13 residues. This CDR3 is CASSQGQGDGYTF. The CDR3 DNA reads TGTGCCAGCAGCCAGGGACAGGGGGACGGCTACACCTTC.

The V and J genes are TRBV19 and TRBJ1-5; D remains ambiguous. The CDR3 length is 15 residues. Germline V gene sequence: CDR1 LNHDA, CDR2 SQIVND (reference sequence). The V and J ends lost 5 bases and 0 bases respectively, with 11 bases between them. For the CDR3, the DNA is TGTGCCAGTAGTTTCGGGATTCCTAGCAATCAGCCCCAGCATTTT. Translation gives CASSFGIPSNQPQHF.

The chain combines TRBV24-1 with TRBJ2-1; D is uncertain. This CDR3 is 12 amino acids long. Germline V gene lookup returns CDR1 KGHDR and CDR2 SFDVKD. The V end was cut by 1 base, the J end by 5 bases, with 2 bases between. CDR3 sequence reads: CATSDFNNEQFF. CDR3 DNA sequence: TGTGCCACCAGTGATTTCAACAATGAGCAGTTCTTC.

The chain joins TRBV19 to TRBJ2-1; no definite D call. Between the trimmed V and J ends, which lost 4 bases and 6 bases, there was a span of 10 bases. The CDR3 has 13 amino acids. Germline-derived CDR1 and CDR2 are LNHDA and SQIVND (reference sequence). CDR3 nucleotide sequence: TGTGCCAGTAGTAGGTCGTATCCCAATGAGCAGTTCTTC. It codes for CASSRSYPNEQFF.